This is a list of T cell receptor beta chains from one sample in a study of T cell responses to AZD1222 COVID-19 vaccine. Assay: immunoSEQ multiplex PCR; the TCRdb copy retains only in-frame clones and omits some. This table has tens of thousands of clones, more than 70% appearing once. This material consisted of peripheral blood, taken on day 0 of AZD1222 vaccination. These receptors originate from an adult in good health. The CDR3 runs from the conserved cysteine through the conserved F or W. The D gene is left open where the match is weak. Not every row has a clone size; where given, it reads once, few, many or a size class.

NA	TRBD1	TRBV7-3	TRBJ1-1	TGTGCCAGCAGCTTAACGGGAACGACAGGGCACCCCACTGAAGCTTTCTTT	CASSLTGTTGHPTEAFF
NA	TRBD1	TRBV2	TRBJ2-1	TGTGCCAGCAGTGATCCGGGACAGGGGACGGGCAATGAGCAGTTCTTC	CASSDPGQGTGNEQFF
NA	NA	TRBV10-3	TRBJ1-2	TGTGCCATCAGTGAGTCGACAGGATATGGCTACACCTTC	CAISESTGYGYTF
NA	NA	TRBV30	TRBJ2-2	TGTGCCTGGAGTGTACGAACCCAGGGGTGGGCCGGGGAGCTGTTTTTT	CAWSVRTQGWAGELFF
NA	TRBD1	TRBV23-1	TRBJ1-4	TGCGCCAGCAGTCAATCTAATCTTAGGGACAGCTCCACTGAAAAACTGTTTTTT	CASSQSNLRDSSTEKLFF
NA	TRBD1	TRBV3-1/TRBV3-2	TRBJ1-2	TGTGCCAGCAGCCAACCCAATCAGGGGGCCGTCACCTTC	CASSQPNQGAVTF
NA	NA	TRBV9	TRBJ1-2	TGTGCCAGCAGGCCACCCTTGAAGGGGCCAGTATATGGCTACACCTTC	CASRPPLKGPVYGYTF
once	TRBD1	TRBV7-9	TRBJ1-5	TGTGCCAGCACCGGGACAGGGGGCATCGATGGCAATCAGCCCCAGCATTTT	CASTGTGGIDGNQPQHF
NA	TRBD1	TRBV28	TRBJ2-7	TGTGCCAGCAGTGACCGGGACAGCTCCTACGAGCAGTACTTC	CASSDRDSSYEQYF
NA	NA	TRBV6-5	TRBJ2-3	TGTGCCAGCAGTTACTCATCGGGGTTGGGGTCCGTTACGCAGTATTTT	CASSYSSGLGSVTQYF
NA	NA	TRBV5-6	TRBJ1-6	TGTGCCAGCAGCTTGGGGGACAAAGGACGTTCACCCCTCCACTTT	CASSLGDKGRSPLHF
NA	TRBD2	TRBV7-3	TRBJ2-1	TGTGCCAGCAGCCTAGCGGGGGGGTACAATGAGCAGTTCTTC	CASSLAGGYNEQFF
few	NA	TRBV19	TRBJ1-2	TGTGCCAGTAGCGGGGCCTACTATGGCTACACCTTC	CASSGAYYGYTF
NA	TRBD1	TRBV6-5	TRBJ1-6	TGTGCCAGCATGGACAGGGATAATTCACCCCTCCACTTT	CASMDRDNSPLHF
NA	NA	TRBV11-2	TRBJ2-1	TGTGCCAGCAGTCCACAGGGCTCCTACAATGAGCAGTTCTTC	CASSPQGSYNEQFF
NA	NA	TRBV19	TRBJ1-5	TGTGCCAGTAGTATGGGGCAAGGAATAGCCCAGCATTTT	CASSMGQGIAQHF
few	TRBD2	TRBV27	TRBJ2-1	TGTGCCAGCAGTTTATTAACTAGCGGGAGGGTGAATGAGCAGTTCTTC	CASSLLTSGRVNEQFF
NA	NA	TRBV24-1	TRBJ1-5	TGTGCCACCAGTGATCGCCACAGGAGCCCTGATCAGCCCCAGCATTTT	CATSDRHRSPDQPQHF
few	NA	TRBV20-1	TRBJ2-5	TGCAGTGCTAGTGATCGCCAAACCTTACAAGAGACCCAGTACTTC	CSASDRQTLQETQYF
NA	NA	TRBV30	TRBJ1-1	TGTGCCTGGCGAATCCGTTGGGACACTGAAGCTTTCTTT	CAWRIRWDTEAFF
NA	NA	TRBV11-2	TRBJ1-2	TGTGCCAGCAGTCAGGTGGGGGGGCCATCCACCTTC	CASSQVGGPSTF
NA	NA	TRBV7-9	TRBJ2-5	TGTGCCAGCAGCTTAGGAGACCTGGTAGGGCAAAGAGAGACCCAGTACTTC	CASSLGDLVGQRETQYF
NA	NA	TRBV27	TRBJ2-3	TGTGCCAGCAGGCGGCGCACAGATACGCAGTATTTT	CASRRRTDTQYF
NA	NA	TRBV25-1	TRBJ1-2	TGTGCCAGCAGTGAATTTGGCAGGGACAATGGCTACACCTTC	CASSEFGRDNGYTF
NA	TRBD1	TRBV4-2	TRBJ2-7	TGTGCCAGCAGCCACCAGAGGACAGGGACCTACGAGCAGTACTTC	CASSHQRTGTYEQYF
NA	NA	TRBV27	TRBJ1-4	TGTGCCAGCAGTTTATTGGGTTCAACTAATGAAAAACTGTTTTTT	CASSLLGSTNEKLFF
NA	NA	TRBV27	TRBJ2-7	TGTGCCAGCAGTAAGATGACCGCTTACGAGCAGTACTTC	CASSKMTAYEQYF
once	NA	TRBV2	TRBJ2-2	TGTGCCAGCCATGGTCCTAGGAGTCAGTTCGCCGGGGAGCTGTTTTTT	CASHGPRSQFAGELFF
NA	NA	TRBV3-1/TRBV3-2	TRBJ1-2	TGTGCCAGCAGCCCAGCCGGCGCAGGCGTCTATGGCTACACCTTC	CASSPAGAGVYGYTF
NA	TRBD1	TRBV6-5	TRBJ1-2	TGTGCCAGCAGTTTTACAGGGGTAGGGAACTATGGCTACACCTTC	CASSFTGVGNYGYTF
NA	TRBD2	TRBV13	TRBJ2-7	TGTGCCAGCAGCCCGGGACTAACCTACGAGCAGTACTTC	CASSPGLTYEQYF
NA	NA	TRBV7-2	TRBJ1-5	TGTGCCAGCAGCTCGATTGATCAGCCCCAGCATTTT	CASSSIDQPQHF
NA	NA	TRBV6-5	TRBJ2-7	TGTGCCAGCAGTTCACCGGGACGTCCCTACGAGCAGTACTTC	CASSSPGRPYEQYF
NA	NA	TRBV3-1/TRBV3-2	TRBJ1-4	TGTGCCAGCAGCCAAGATGGGCAGGTTAATGAAAAACTGTTTTTT	CASSQDGQVNEKLFF
NA	TRBD1	TRBV28	TRBJ2-3	TGTGCCAGCAGTTACGACCCGGGACAGGGGGCAGATACGCAGTATTTT	CASSYDPGQGADTQYF
NA	NA	TRBV6-5	TRBJ1-1	TGTGCCAGCAGCCTTGGACAAGGTGGCACTGAAGCTTTCTTT	CASSLGQGGTEAFF
NA	TRBD2	TRBV11-2	TRBJ2-7	TGTGCCAGCAGCCCGGGACTAGCGGGAGCTCGCGAGCAGTACTTC	CASSPGLAGAREQYF
NA	NA	TRBV5-1	TRBJ1-5	TGCGCCAGCAGCTTGGGGGCAGGGAACGACAATCAGCCCCAGCATTTT	CASSLGAGNDNQPQHF
NA	NA	TRBV28	TRBJ2-6	TGTGCCAGCAGTTTAGCGGGCAACTCTGGGGCCAACGTCCTGACTTTC	CASSLAGNSGANVLTF
NA	NA	TRBV19	TRBJ2-4	TGTGCCAGTAGTATCGTTAGAGGGGGAGCCAAAAACATTCAGTACTTC	CASSIVRGGAKNIQYF
NA	TRBD1	TRBV27	TRBJ1-2	TGTGCCAGCAGTGGGATCCGGGACAGGGACCTCTATGGCTACACCTTC	CASSGIRDRDLYGYTF
NA	TRBD2	TRBV5-6	TRBJ2-4	TGTGCCAGCAGCTCTCTAGCGGGAGCCGACAAAAACATTCAGTACTTC	CASSSLAGADKNIQYF
NA	TRBD2	TRBV30	TRBJ2-3	TGTGCCTGGAGCCAGGGACTAGCGGGGGCAGATACGCAGTATTTT	CAWSQGLAGADTQYF
NA	NA	TRBV10-3	TRBJ1-4	TGTGCCATCAGTGACAGGACGTTAAATGAAAAACTGTTTTTT	CAISDRTLNEKLFF
NA	NA	TRBV3-1/TRBV3-2	TRBJ1-2	TGTGCCAGCAGCCAAGCGGGATCAGGGTGTCGGTATGGCTACACCTTC	CASSQAGSGCRYGYTF
NA	TRBD1	TRBV4-3	TRBJ2-4	TGCGCCAGCAGCCACTCCGGAGAGGGGGCGAACATTCAGTACTTC	CASSHSGEGANIQYF
NA	NA	TRBV27	TRBJ2-7	TGTGCCAGCAGTTTATTAGGACCCCCAAGCTCCTACGAGCAGTACTTC	CASSLLGPPSSYEQYF
once	TRBD2	TRBV5-1	TRBJ2-1	TGCGCCAGCAGCACCGAGACTAGCGGGGGAGACAATGAGCAGTTCTTC	CASSTETSGGDNEQFF
NA	NA	TRBV5-1	TRBJ2-5	TGCGCCAGCAGCTTGCCCCAAGAGAAAGAGACCCAGTACTTC	CASSLPQEKETQYF
NA	TRBD1	TRBV6-1	TRBJ2-7	TGTGCCAGCAGTGAACTACAGGGGCCCGGCGAGCAGTACTTC	CASSELQGPGEQYF
NA	TRBD1	TRBV18	TRBJ2-7	TGTGCCAGCTCACCTACCGGGACAGGGGTCCTCGGCGAGCAGTACTTC	CASSPTGTGVLGEQYF
once	NA	TRBV3-1/TRBV3-2	TRBJ2-3	TGTGCCAGCAGCCCACTGATGGGTGTGGATACGCAGTATTTT	CASSPLMGVDTQYF
NA	NA	TRBV27	TRBJ2-7	TGTGCCAGCAGTCGCGTGGGGGGCAGCTCCTACGAGCAGTACTTC	CASSRVGGSSYEQYF
once	NA	TRBV23-1	TRBJ1-1	TGCGCCAGCAGTCAATCACGGCAGGGGAAAGCTAAAGCTTTCTTT	CASSQSRQGKAKAFF
NA	TRBD1	TRBV2	TRBJ1-4	TGTGCCAGCGGGGACAGCCTTAATGAAAAACTGTTTTTT	CASGDSLNEKLFF